This TCR beta chain was retrieved from a study of a mutant IDH1 vaccine in newly diagnosed glioma. For the study at large: Vaccination was launched 4-6 weeks after radiotherapy alone, or with temozolomide cycles. Averaging around 42 years of age, treated patients were about 60% male and about 38% female.

Comments on this clone: What it binds is unknown.

Specified time point: week 47, end of study. The study gave 300 ug of mutant IDH1 20-mer peptide per vaccine dose, with topical imiquimod. New WHO grade 3 or 4 IDH1-mutant, ATRX-lost astrocytomas were present in all donors. Profiled with immunoSEQ multiplex PCR; TCRdb holds only in-frame clones, not every one. The profile shows approximately 33,000 clones, around 75% of them singletons. V was pared by 3 bases and J by 4 bases, with 11 bases between. There are 14 residues in the CDR3. Looked up from germline, CDR1 is SGHNT and CDR2 is YENEEA. The sequence came from a man between 40 and 49 years old with glioma. Here the sequenced sample was PBMCs, taken from a glioma patient whose treatment included an IDH1 peptide vaccine. The V and J genes are TRBV11-3 and TRBJ2-3; D is unresolved. The CDR3 sequence: CASSFLDNPDTQYF. Written as DNA, the CDR3 is TGTGCCAGCAGCTTTCTCGACAACCCAGATACGCAGTATTTT.